This T cell receptor beta chain derives from a study of T-cell memory formation after mild COVID-19. Study findings and constraints: Clones contracting over day 15 to 85 were CD4/CD8 balanced, with later expanders leaning CD4+. Contracting CD8+ clones were enriched in EMRA, CD4+ mainly in CM and EM.

Using its own MiXCR run on the 5' RACE reads, TCRdb lists one record per CDR3 protein. The top ten hold roughly 15% of the sample, which has about 29,000 distinct CDR3 sequences, 12% seen once. For this clonotype: Its specificity is not known.

Per germline, CDR1 LNHNV and CDR2 YYDKDF (reference sequence). This CDR3 region has 15 residues. V lost 5 bases and J lost 4, with 17 bases in between. J is TRBJ2-5 and V is TRBV15, with D possibly matching TRBD2 (5 bases). Sequencing was carried out using PBMCs or a T cell subset sorted from them (not recorded which). This receptor was identified in an adult woman who had mild COVID-19 (a few samples of this study predate the infection). Cell type and time point are not known. CDR3 sequence: CATSYRPGVRETQYF. CDR3 sequence (DNA): TGTGCCACCAGCTATCGACCCGGGGTGAGAGAGACCCAGTACTTC.